The 11 T cell receptor beta chains presented below share a single source sample, sequenced in a study of T cells expressing NK-cell markers. TCRdb reanalyzed the 5' RACE reads and collapses them to one entry per CDR3 protein, without DNA. Its listing shows about 460,000 distinct CDR3 sequences. Sequencing input: blood T cells: a sorted CD56 or NKG2C T cell subset, CD4+ or CD8+ T cells, or bulk PBMC T cells (not recorded which). These receptors were collected from a woman aged 45 to 65 in good health.

The chain links TRBV5-1 to TRBJ1-5. Germline CDR1 is SGHRS and CDR2 is YFSETQ. This CDR3 comprises 15 residues. CDR3 loop: CASAGGTGRNQPQHF.

The chain combines TRBV12-3 or TRBV12-4 with TRBJ2-7; the TRBD1 assignment by TCRdb is unverifiable without DNA. The CDR3 length is 15 residues. The CDR3 protein is CASSSRTRDSYEQYF.

The rearrangement uses TRBV2 and TRBJ2-1; TCRdb designates TRBD2, a call that cannot be tested without DNA. Germline CDR1 reads SNHLY; CDR2 reads FYNNEI. This CDR3 contains 13 residues. CDR3 amino acids: CASSRRLGREQFF. Complete variable domain (other parts from reference TRBV2 and TRBJ2-1): EPEVTQTPSHQVTQMGQEVILRCVPISNHLYFYWYRQILGQKVEFLVSFYNNEISEKSEIFDDQFSVERPDGSNFTLKIRSTKLEDSAMYFCASSRRLGREQFFGPGTRLTVL.

The CDR3 protein is CASSPDRYPMNTEAFF. This chain connects TRBV27 to TRBJ1-1; the D call from TCRdb, TRBD1, cannot be confirmed without DNA. Germline values: CDR1 MNHEY, CDR2 SMNVEV (reference sequence). The CDR3 length is 16 residues.

CDR3 sequence: CASSFASSGTQYF. The V gene is TRBV27, the J gene TRBJ2-3; TCRdb's D call of TRBD2 is untestable without DNA. Germline V gene sequence: CDR1 MNHEY, CDR2 SMNVEV (reference sequence). This CDR3 contains 13 residues.

The chain joins TRBV12-3 or TRBV12-4 to TRBJ1-6; the TCRdb call, TRBD1, lacks DNA for checking. The CDR3 is 16 residues long. CDR3 region: CASSLESGQGGPPLHF.

The chain carries TRBV5-1 and TRBJ2-6; the D gene TCRdb calls, TRBD1, cannot be checked with no DNA. This CDR3 has 20 amino acids. In germline, CDR1 is SGHRS, CDR2 YFSETQ. The CDR3 is CASSYRLRDRLSSGANVLTF.

The V call is TRBV5-6, the J call TRBJ1-5; the D call of TRBD1 rests on TCRdb alone, since no DNA is present to check it. Germline CDR1 is SGHDT and CDR2 is YYEEEE. The CDR3 loop spans 13 amino acids. The CDR3 here is CASSGDGNQPQHF.

The CDR3 loop is CASSRLRASGNEQFF. The J gene is TRBJ2-1, the V gene TRBV3-1; TCRdb's assignment of TRBD2 cannot be checked, as there is no DNA. The CDR3 consists of 15 residues. Germline V gives CDR1 LGHDT, CDR2 YNNKEL (reference sequence).

The chain employs TRBV29-1 and TRBJ1-1; TCRdb selects TRBD1, and the lack of DNA leaves this call unchecked. Germline assignment: CDR1 SQVTM and CDR2 ANQGSEA. The CDR3 sequence is 13 residues long. The CDR3 sequence is CSVESGQGASAFF.

This chain uses TRBV20-1 with TRBJ2-2. Germline values: CDR1 DFQATT, CDR2 SNEGSKA (reference sequence). The CDR3 covers 13 residues. The CDR3 is CSAKDPNTGELFF.